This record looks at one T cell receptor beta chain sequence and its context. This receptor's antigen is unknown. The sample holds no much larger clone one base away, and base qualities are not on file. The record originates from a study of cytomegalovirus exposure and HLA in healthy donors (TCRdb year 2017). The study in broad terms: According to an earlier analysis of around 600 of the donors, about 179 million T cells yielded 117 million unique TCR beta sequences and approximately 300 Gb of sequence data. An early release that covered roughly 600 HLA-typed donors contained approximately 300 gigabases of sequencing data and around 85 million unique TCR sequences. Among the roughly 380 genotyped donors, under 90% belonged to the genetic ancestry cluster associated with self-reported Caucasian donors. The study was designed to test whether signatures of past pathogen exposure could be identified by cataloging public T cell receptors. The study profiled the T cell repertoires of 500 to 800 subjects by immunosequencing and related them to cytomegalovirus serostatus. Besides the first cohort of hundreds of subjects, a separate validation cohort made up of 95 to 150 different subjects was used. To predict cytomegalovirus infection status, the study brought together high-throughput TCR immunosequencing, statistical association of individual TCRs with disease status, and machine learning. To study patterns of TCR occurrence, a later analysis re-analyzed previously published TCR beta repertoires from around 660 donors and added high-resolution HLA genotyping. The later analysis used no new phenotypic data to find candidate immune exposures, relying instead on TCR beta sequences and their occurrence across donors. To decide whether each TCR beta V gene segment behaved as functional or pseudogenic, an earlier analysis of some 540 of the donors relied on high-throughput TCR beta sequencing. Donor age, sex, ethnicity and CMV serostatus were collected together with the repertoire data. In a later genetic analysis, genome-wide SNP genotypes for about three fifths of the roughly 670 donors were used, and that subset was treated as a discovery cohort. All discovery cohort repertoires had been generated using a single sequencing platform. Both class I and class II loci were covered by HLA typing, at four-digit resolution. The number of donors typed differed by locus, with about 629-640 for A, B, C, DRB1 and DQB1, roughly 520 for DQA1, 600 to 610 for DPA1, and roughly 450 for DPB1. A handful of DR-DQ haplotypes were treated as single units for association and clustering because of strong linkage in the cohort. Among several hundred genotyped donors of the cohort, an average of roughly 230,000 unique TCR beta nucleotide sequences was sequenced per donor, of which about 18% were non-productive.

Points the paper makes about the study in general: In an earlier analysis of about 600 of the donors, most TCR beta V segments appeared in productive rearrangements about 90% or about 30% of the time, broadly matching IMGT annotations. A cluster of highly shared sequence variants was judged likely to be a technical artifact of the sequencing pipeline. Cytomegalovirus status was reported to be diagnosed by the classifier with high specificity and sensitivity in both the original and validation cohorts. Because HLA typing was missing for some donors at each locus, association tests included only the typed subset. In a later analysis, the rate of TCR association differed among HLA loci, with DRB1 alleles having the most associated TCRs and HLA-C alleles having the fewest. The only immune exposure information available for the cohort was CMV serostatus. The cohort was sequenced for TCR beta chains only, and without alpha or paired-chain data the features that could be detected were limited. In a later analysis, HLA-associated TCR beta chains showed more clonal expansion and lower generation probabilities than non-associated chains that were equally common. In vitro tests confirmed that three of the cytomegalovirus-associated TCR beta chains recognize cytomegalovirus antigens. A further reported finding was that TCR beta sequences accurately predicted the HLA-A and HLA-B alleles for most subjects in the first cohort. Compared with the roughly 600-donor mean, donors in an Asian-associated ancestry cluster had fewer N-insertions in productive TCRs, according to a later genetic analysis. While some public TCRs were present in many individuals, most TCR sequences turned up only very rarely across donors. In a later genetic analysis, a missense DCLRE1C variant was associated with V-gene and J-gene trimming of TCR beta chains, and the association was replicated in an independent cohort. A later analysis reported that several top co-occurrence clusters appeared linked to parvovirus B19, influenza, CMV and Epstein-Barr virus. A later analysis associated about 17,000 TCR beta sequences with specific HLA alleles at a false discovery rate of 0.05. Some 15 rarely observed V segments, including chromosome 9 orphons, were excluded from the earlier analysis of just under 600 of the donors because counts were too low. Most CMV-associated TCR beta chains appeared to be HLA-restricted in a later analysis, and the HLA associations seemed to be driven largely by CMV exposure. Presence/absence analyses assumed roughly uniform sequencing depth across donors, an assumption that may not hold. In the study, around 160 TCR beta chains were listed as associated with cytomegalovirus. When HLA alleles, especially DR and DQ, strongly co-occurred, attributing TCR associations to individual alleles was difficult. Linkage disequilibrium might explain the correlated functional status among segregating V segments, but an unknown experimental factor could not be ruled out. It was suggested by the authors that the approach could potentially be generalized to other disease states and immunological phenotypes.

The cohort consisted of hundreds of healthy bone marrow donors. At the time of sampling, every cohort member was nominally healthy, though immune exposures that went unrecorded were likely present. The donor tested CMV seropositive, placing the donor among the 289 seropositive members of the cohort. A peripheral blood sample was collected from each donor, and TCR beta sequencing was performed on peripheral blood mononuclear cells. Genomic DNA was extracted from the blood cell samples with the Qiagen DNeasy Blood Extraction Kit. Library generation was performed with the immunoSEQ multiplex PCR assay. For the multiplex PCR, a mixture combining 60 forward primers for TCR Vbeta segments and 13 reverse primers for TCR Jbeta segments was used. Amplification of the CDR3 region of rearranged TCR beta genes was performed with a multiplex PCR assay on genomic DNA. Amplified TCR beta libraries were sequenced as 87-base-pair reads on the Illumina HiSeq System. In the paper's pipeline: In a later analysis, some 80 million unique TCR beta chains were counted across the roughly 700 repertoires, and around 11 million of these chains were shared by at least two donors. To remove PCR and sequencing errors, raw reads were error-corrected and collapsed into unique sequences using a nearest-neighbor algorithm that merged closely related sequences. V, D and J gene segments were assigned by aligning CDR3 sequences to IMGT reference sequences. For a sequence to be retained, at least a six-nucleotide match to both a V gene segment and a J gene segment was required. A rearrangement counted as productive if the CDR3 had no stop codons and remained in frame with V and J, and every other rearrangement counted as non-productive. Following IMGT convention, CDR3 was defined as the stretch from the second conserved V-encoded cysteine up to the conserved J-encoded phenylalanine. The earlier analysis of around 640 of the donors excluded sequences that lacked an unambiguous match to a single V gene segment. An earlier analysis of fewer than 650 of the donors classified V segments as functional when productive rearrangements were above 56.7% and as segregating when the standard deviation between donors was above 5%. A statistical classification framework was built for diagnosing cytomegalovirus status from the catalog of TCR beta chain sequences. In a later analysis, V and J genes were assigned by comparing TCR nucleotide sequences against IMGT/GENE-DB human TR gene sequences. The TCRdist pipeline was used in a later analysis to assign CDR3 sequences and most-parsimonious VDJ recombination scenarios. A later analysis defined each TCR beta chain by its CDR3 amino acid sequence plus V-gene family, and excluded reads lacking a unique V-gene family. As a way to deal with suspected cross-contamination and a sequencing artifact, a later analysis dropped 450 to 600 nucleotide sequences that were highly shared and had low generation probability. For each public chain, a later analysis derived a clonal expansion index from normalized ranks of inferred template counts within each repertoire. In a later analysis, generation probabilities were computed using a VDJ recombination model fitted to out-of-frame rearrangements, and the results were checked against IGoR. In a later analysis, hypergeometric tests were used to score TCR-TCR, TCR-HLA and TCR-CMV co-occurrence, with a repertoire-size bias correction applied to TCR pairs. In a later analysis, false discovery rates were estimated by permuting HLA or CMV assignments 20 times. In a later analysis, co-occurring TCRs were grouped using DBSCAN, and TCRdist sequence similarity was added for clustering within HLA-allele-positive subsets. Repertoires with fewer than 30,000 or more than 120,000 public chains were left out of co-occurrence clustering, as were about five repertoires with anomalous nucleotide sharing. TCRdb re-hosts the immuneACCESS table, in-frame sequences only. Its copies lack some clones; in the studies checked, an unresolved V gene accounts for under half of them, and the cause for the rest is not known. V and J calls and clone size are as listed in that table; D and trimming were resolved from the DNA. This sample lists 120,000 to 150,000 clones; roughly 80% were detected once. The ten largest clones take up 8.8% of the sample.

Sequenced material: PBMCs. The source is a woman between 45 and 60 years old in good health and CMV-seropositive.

CDR3 sequence: CASGLQGAGTEAFF. The DNA sequence follows: TGTGCTAGTGGGTTACAGGGGGCCGGCACTGAAGCTTTCTTT. This chain is built from TRBV12-5 and TRBJ1-1, with TRBD1 identical over 9 junction bases. Trimming leaves V shorter by 6 bases and J shorter by 4 bases, with the junction holding 6 bases beyond the gene matches. The CDR3 runs 14 amino acids, cysteine and phenylalanine included. Of all the DNA, just the CDR3 is kept, 42 bases in frame from base 1. CDR1 and CDR2, per the germline V gene, are LGHNT and FRNRAP.